The clone carrying this T cell receptor (beta chain) showed up just once. One end of the junction fails to match germline, which may point to a read error. Priming with a constant-region primer yielded TCR beta cDNA from around 0.45 ug total RNA. Libraries covering TCR beta were generated through three nested multiplex PCR rounds (using a slightly modified ARM-PCR). TRBV1-TRBV30 forward primers paired with a C-beta reverse primer were used in the first two PCR rounds, which ran roughly 11 cycles each. TCRdb reprocessed the multiplex PCR reads via MiXCR and lists one record per CDR3 protein. The sample comprises almost 200,000 distinct CDR3 sequences, approximately 65% of which are singletons, and approximately 6.5% rests with the top ten. Germline DNA was also extracted, and blood RNA was taken from unsorted whole blood. Germline CDR1 is SGHAT and CDR2 is FQNNGV. This CDR3 has 16 amino acids. This sample stems from a study of tumor-infiltrating lymphocytes in primary liver carcinoma. Study background: Sample counts of productive TCRbeta reads spanned roughly 3.5 to 8 million; these counts were similar across tissue types.

Sequenced sample: peripheral blood. The TCR was taken from a woman aged 55 to 70 with primary liver carcinoma and hepatitis B virus infection. The rearrangement links TRBV11-2 to TRBJ2-2; 12 bases line up with TRBD2. The DNA for the CDR3 is TGTGCCAGTAGCTTTCGACTAGCGGGAGATTCCGGGAAGCTGTTTTTT. Its protein is CASSFRLAGDSGKLFF.